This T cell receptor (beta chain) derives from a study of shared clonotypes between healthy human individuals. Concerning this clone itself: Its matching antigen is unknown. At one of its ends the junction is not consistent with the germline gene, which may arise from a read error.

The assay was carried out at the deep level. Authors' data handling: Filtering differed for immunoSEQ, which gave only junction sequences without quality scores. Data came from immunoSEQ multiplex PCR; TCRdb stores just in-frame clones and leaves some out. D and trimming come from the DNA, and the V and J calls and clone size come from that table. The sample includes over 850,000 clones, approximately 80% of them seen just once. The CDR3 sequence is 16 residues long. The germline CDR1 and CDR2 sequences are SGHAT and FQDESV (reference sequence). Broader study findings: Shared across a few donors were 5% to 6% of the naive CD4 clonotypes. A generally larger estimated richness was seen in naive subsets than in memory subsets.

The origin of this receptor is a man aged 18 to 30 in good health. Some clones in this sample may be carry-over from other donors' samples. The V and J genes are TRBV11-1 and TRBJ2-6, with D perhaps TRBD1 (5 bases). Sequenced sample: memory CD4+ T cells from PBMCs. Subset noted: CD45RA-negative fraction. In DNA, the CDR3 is TGTGCCGGCAGCCCGGGCCAGGGTAATGGGGCCAACGTCCTGACTTTC. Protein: CAGSPGQGNGANVLTF. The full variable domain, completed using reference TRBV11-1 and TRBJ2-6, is EAEVAQSPRYKITEKSQAVAFWCDPISGHATLYWYRQILGQGPELLVQFQDESVVDDSQLPKDRFSAERLKGVDSTLKIQPAELGDSAMYLCAGSPGQGNGANVLTFGAGSRLTVL.